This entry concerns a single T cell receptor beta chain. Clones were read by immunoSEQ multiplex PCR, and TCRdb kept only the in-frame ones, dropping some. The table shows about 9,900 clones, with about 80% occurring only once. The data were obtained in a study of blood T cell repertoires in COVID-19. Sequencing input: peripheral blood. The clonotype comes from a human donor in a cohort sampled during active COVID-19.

The CDR3 coding sequence is TGTGCCAGCAGCTTGTCACAGGCTACTCCTCGTGGGTATGGCTACACCTTC. This sequence encodes CASSLSQATPRGYGYTF. This sequence joins TRBV5-6 and TRBJ1-2; possible D gene TRBD1, 5 bases. Looked up from germline, CDR1 is SGHDT and CDR2 is YYEEEE. The CDR3 contains 17 residues. V was clipped by 1 base and J by 5 bases, with 21 bases between them.